These 14 T cell receptor beta chains share one sample of origin, sequenced in a study of cytomegalovirus exposure and HLA in healthy donors. Here immunoSEQ multiplex PCR was the method, and the copy in TCRdb shows in-frame clones only, minus some. The sample yields about 73,000 clones, around nine tenths seen once. Sequencing used PBMCs. Receptor source: a woman younger than 30 in good health and CMV-seropositive.

This chain joins TRBV7-8 and TRBJ2-3, with a tentative D call TRBD2 (7 bases). The V gene lost 1 base and the J gene lost 2 bases, with 13 bases spanning the gap. The CDR3 is made up of 16 amino acids. Germline V lookup: CDR1 SGHVS, CDR2 FQNEAQ. CDR3 coding DNA: TGTGCCAGCAGCTTAGTAGGGGGGGTGGCCACAGATACGCAGTATTTT. Amino acids: CASSLVGGVATDTQYF.

The chain joins TRBV29-1 to TRBJ2-1; 8 nucleotides agree with TRBD1. This CDR3 has 15 amino acids. The V and J ends lost 4 bases and 3 bases, in that order; junction bases with no gene match: 8. The germline V gene has CDR1 SQVTM and CDR2 ANQGSEA. The CDR3 nucleotides read TGCAGCGTTGTGTATGAGGGACAGGTCTACAATGAGCAGTTCTTC. This gives the protein CSVVYEGQVYNEQFF.

The chain combines TRBV4-1 with TRBJ1-5; D ambiguous. Germline V gene data show CDR1 as MGHRA and CDR2 as YSYEKL. V dropped 1 base and J dropped 2 bases, with 9 bases sitting between them. There are 15 residues in the CDR3. This CDR3 reads CASSQVTMGNQPQHF. The CDR3 coding sequence is TGCGCCAGCAGCCAAGTGACAATGGGCAATCAGCCCCAGCATTTT.

The gene calls are TRBV28 and TRBJ1-2; 7 bases line up with TRBD1. The CDR3 extends over 14 amino acids. Trimming took 8 bases from V and 5 from J; bases not matched to a gene: 11. The germline V gene encodes CDR1 MDHEN and CDR2 SYDVKM. DNA of the CDR3: TGTGCCAGCTTACCTGTAGGGACAGCATATGGCTACACCTTC. Protein product: CASLPVGTAYGYTF.

The chain recombines TRBV27 with TRBJ2-1, with 12 bases identical to TRBD1. In germline, CDR1 is MNHEY, CDR2 SMNVEV (reference sequence). This CDR3 region has 14 residues. V trimming: 5 bases; J trimming: 12 bases; junction bases outside the gene matches: 8. The DNA of the CDR3 is TGTGCCAGCAGTCCGGGGACAGGGGGCGCGGGGCAGTTCTTC. This gives the protein CASSPGTGGAGQFF.

J is TRBJ2-7 and V is TRBV30, with D perhaps TRBD2 (5 bases). Germline V lookup: CDR1 GTSNPN, CDR2 SVGIG (reference sequence). V was clipped by 1 base and J by 3 bases, with 10 bases between them. CDR3 length equals 13 residues. The CDR3 reads CAWSGLASYEQYF. CDR3 coding DNA: TGTGCCTGGAGTGGATTAGCGAGCTACGAGCAGTACTTC.

The chain carries TRBV5-4 and TRBJ2-5; possibly TRBD2 for D (5 bases). Germline CDR1 and CDR2: SGHNT and YYREEE (reference sequence). The CDR3 runs to 14 residues. Trimming removed 2 bases from V and 7 bases from J, with 15 bases in between. Written as DNA, the CDR3 is TGTGCCAGCAGCTTCCCGAGCGGTACTGGGACCCAGTACTTC. It is translated as CASSFPSGTGTQYF. The full variable domain, rest sourced from reference TRBV5-4 and TRBJ2-5, is ETGVTQSPTHLIKTRGQQVTLRCSSQSGHNTVSWYQQALGQGPQFIFQYYREEENGRGNFPPRFSGLQFPNYSSELNVNALELDDSALYLCASSFPSGTGTQYFGPGTRLLVL.

The chain is built from TRBV7-2 and TRBJ2-5, with D possibly being TRBD2 (6 bases). Deletions cut 6 bases from V and 5 bases from J, with 19 bases between. Looked up from germline, CDR1 is SGHTA and CDR2 is FQGNSA. This CDR3 spans 15 amino acids. CDR3 loop: CASREGSTRRETQYF. CDR3 nucleotides: TGTGCCAGCAGGGAGGGGTCCACCAGGAGGGAGACCCAGTACTTC.

The chain has TRBV6-1 and TRBJ2-3, with 7 bases identical to TRBD1. The CDR3 totals 17 residues. Germline loops: CDR1 MNHNS, CDR2 SASEGT. V shed 4 bases, J shed 2 bases, and the junction held 12 bases outside the gene matches. The CDR3 protein is CASSVLRTGPDTDTQYF. The CDR3 DNA reads TGTGCCAGCAGTGTATTACGGACAGGCCCGGACACAGATACGCAGTATTTT.

The table lists this clone with a count of one. The chain is built from TRBV25-1 and TRBJ2-6; TRBD2 matches at 10 bases. The length of the CDR3 is 18 residues. Germline loops: CDR1 MGHDK, CDR2 SYGVNS. The V and J ends lost 2 bases and 2 bases, in that order; junction bases with no gene match: 6. CDR3 nucleotides: TGTGCCAGCAGTGAACTTATAGCGGGAGGAACTGGGGCCAACGTCCTGACTTTC. Amino acid sequence: CASSELIAGGTGANVLTF. Drawing the rest from reference TRBV25-1 and TRBJ2-6, the complete variable domain is EADIYQTPRYLVIGTGKKITLECSQTMGHDKMYWYQQDPGMELHLIHYSYGVNSTEKGDLSSESTVSRIRTEHFPLTLESARPSHTSQYLCASSELIAGGTGANVLTFGAGSRLTVL.

The chain recombines TRBV19 with TRBJ1-1; 7 bases fit TRBD1. CDR1 LNHDA and CDR2 SQIVND come from the germline V gene (reference sequence). V shed 5 bases, J shed 3 bases, and the junction held 9 bases outside the gene matches. The CDR3 sequence is 15 residues long. The CDR3 protein is CASSAPLRGDTEAFF. The CDR3 DNA reads as TGTGCCAGTAGTGCCCCCCTCAGGGGGGACACTGAAGCTTTCTTT.

The chain employs TRBV30 and TRBJ2-5; a possible D gene is TRBD2 (5 bases). CDR1 and CDR2 from the germline V gene are GTSNPN and SVGIG (reference sequence). Trimming cost V 5 bases and J 4 bases, with 14 bases left between them. The CDR3 covers 13 residues. CDR3 DNA: TGTGCCTGGGCCCAAGGGAGCGGAGAGACCCAGTACTTC. Protein sequence: CAWAQGSGETQYF.

DNA for the CDR3: TGTGCCAGCGGACGGGGGGGAGTACAGGAGACCCAGTACTTC. Translating gives CASGRGGVQETQYF. This chain connects TRBV28 to TRBJ2-5; 8 bases map to TRBD2. Losses at the gene ends were 8 bases for V and 5 bases for J; bases not matched to a gene: 10. The CDR3 sequence is 14 residues long. Germline assignment: CDR1 MDHEN and CDR2 SYDVKM.

The genes are TRBV7-9 and TRBJ2-7, with 11 bases aligning to TRBD1. The CDR3 totals 14 residues. Germline lookup yields CDR1 SEHNR and CDR2 FQNEAQ (reference sequence). V was clipped by 5 bases and J by 4 bases; unmatched bases: 4. CDR3 residues: CASSHRDRGYEQYF. DNA for the CDR3: TGTGCCAGCAGCCACCGGGACAGGGGGTACGAGCAGTACTTC.